This T cell receptor (beta chain) derives from a study of cytomegalovirus exposure and HLA in healthy donors. The PCR was carried out with 60 Vbeta primers and 13 Jbeta primers. Repertoires were generated with immunoSEQ multiplex PCR, while TCRdb's copy carries only in-frame clones and drops some. The repertoire holds approximately 150,000 clones, more than 80% seen once, with about 7% in the top ten. The CDR3 length is 15 residues. Per the germline V gene, CDR1 is LGHNA and CDR2 is YSLEER. V dropped 0 bases and J dropped 1 base, with 10 bases sitting between them. The V gene is TRBV4-3, the J gene TRBJ2-7; no clear D. This TCR was recovered from a woman aged 25 to 39 in good health and CMV-seropositive. Sequencing used PBMCs. The CDR3 sequence: CASSQEKYSSYEQYF. The CDR3 DNA reads TGCGCCAGCAGCCAAGAAAAATACAGTTCCTACGAGCAGTACTTC.